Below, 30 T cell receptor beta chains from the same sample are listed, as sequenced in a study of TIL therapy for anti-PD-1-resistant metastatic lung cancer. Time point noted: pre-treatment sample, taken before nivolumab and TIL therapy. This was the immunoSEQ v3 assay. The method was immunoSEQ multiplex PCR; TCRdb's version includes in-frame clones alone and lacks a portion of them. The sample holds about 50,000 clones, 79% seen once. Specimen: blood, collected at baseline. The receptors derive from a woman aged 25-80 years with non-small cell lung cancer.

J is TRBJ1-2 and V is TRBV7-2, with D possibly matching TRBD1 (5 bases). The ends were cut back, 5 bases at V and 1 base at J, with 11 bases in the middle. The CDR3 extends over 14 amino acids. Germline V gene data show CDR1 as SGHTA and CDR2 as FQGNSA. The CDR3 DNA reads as TGTGCCAGCAGCCTCATACAGGATAACTATGGCTACACCTTC. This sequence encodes CASSLIQDNYGYTF.

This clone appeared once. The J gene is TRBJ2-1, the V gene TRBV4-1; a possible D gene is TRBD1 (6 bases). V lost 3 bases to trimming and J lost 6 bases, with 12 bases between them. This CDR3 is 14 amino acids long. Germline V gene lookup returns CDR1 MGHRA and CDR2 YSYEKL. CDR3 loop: CASSHPRDINEQFF. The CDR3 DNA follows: TGCGCCAGCAGCCACCCTCGGGACATCAATGAGCAGTTCTTC.

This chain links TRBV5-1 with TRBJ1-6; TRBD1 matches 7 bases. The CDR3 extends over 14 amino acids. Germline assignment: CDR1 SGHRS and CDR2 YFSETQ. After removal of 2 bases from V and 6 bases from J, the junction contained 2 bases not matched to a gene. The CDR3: CASSLQGLNSPLHF. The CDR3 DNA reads TGCGCCAGCAGCTTACAGGGGCTTAATTCACCCCTCCACTTT.

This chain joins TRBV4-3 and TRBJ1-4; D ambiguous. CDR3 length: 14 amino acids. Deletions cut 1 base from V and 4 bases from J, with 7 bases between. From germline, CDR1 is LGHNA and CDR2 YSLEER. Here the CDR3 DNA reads TGCGCCAGCAGCCAAGGGGCCTTTAATGAAAAACTGTTTTTT. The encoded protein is CASSQGAFNEKLFF.

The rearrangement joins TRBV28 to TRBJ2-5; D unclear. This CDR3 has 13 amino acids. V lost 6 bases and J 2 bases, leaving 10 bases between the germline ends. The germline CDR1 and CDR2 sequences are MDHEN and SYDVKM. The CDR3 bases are TGTGCCAGCAGCTTCTCATGGCAAGAGACCCAGTACTTC. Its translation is CASSFSWQETQYF.

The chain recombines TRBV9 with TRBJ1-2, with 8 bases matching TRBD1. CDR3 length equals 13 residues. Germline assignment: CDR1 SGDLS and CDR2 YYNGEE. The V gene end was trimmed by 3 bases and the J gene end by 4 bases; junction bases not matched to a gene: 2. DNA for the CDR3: TGTGCCAGCAGCGGGACAGGGCCCTATGGCTACACCTTC. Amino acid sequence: CASSGTGPYGYTF.

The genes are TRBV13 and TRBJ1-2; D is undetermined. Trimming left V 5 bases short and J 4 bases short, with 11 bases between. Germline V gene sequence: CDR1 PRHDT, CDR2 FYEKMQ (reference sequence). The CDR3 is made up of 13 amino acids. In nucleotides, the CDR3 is TGTGCCAGCAGCCTCCTCCAGACCTATGGCTACACCTTC. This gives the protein CASSLLQTYGYTF. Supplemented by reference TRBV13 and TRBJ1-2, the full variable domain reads AAGVIQSPRHLIKEKRETATLKCYPIPRHDTVYWYQQGPGQDPQFLISFYEKMQSDKGSIPDRFSAQQFSDYHSELNMSSLELGDSALYFCASSLLQTYGYTFGSGTRLTVV.

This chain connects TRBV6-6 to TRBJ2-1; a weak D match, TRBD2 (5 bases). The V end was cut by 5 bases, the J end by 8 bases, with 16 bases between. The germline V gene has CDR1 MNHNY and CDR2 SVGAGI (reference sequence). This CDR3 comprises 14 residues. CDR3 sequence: CASSPRGEGYEQFF. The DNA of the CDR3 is TGTGCCAGCAGTCCCCGGGGAGAAGGGTATGAGCAGTTCTTC.

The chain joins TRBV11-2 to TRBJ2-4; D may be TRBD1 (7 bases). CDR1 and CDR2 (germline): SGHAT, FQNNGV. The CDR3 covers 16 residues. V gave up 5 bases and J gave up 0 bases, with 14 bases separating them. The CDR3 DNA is TGTGCCAGCAGCACACTCAGGGGGGTAGCCAAAAACATTCAGTACTTC. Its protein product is CASSTLRGVAKNIQYF.

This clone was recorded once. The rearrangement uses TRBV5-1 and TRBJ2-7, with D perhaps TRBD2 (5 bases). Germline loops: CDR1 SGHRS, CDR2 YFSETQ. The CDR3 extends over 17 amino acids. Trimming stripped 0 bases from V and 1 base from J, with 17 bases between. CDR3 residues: CASSLGRGGSLSYEQYF. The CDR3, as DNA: TGCGCCAGCAGCTTGGGGCGAGGTGGGAGTTTATCCTACGAGCAGTACTTC.

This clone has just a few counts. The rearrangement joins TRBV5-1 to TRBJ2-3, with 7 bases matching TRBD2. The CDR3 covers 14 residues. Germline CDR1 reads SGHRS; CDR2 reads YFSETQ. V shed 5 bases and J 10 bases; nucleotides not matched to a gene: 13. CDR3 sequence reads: CASRDLAAPRAQYF. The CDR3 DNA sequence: TGCGCCAGCAGAGACCTAGCGGCGCCTCGGGCGCAGTATTTT.

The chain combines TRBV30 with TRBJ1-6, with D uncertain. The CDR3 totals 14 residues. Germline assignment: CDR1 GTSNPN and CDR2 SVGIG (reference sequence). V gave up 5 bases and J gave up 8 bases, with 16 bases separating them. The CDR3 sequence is CAWGSRRVDSPLHF. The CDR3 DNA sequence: TGTGCCTGGGGATCTCGCCGGGTTGATTCACCCCTCCACTTT.

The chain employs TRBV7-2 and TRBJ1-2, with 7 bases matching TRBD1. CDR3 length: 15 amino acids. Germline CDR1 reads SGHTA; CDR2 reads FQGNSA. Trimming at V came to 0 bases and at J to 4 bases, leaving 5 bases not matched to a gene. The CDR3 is CASSLALQGGYGYTF. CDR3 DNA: TGTGCCAGCAGCTTAGCGCTGCAGGGGGGCTATGGCTACACCTTC.

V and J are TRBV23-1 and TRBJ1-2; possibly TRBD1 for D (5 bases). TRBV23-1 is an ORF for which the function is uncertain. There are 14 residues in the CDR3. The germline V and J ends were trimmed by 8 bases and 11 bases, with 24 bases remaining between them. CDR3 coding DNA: TGCGCCAGCGGTCTATACGACATCCCCGGGGGGTACACCTTC. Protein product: CASGLYDIPGGYTF.

CDR3 sequence (DNA): TGTGCCAGTAGTCGACGGGACAGGGGCCTAATAGAGGGCTACACCTTC. Protein sequence: CASSRRDRGLIEGYTF. The chain combines TRBV19 with TRBJ1-2; TRBD1 matches 10 bases. This CDR3 contains 16 residues. V dropped 5 bases and J dropped 8; count of bases not matched to a gene: 14. CDR1 is LNHDA and CDR2 is SQIVND in the germline V gene (reference sequence). Together with reference TRBV19 and TRBJ1-2, the CDR3 gives the full variable domain: DGGITQSPKYLFRKEGQNVTLSCEQNLNHDAMYWYRQDPGQGLRLIYYSQIVNDFQKGDIAEGYSVSREKKESFPLTVTSAQKNPTAFYLCASSRRDRGLIEGYTFGSGTRLTVV.

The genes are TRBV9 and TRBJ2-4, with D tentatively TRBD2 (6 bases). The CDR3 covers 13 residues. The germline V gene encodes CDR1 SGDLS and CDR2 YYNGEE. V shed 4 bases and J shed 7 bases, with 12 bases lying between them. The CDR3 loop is CASSPGRGNIQYF. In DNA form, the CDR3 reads TGTGCCAGCAGCCCGGGGCGGGGTAACATTCAGTACTTC.

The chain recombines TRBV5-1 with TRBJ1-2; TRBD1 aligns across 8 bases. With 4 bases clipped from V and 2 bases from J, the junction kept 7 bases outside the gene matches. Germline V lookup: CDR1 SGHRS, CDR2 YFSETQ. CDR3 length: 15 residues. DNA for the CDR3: TGCGCCAGCAGCCCCCTAGGACAGGGAAACTATGGCTACACCTTC. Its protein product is CASSPLGQGNYGYTF.

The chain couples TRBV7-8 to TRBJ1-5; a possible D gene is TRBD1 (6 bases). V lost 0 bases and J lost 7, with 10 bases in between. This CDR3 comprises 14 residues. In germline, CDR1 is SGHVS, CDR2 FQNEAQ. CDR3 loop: CASSLADSGQPQHF. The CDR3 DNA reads TGTGCCAGCAGCTTAGCGGACAGTGGGCAGCCCCAGCATTTT.

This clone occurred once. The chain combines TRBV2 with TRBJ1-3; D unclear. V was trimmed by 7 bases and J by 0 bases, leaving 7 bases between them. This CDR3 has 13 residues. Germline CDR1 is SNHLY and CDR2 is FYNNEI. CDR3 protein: CASIGSSGNTIYF. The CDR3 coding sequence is TGTGCCAGCATCGGCAGCTCTGGAAACACCATATATTTT.

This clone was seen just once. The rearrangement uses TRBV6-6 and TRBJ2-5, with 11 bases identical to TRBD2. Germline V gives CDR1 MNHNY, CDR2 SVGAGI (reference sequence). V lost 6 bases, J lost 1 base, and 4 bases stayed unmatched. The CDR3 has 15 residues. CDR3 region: CASRSSGGSQETQYF. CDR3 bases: TGTGCCAGCAGGTCTAGCGGGGGGAGCCAAGAGACCCAGTACTTC.

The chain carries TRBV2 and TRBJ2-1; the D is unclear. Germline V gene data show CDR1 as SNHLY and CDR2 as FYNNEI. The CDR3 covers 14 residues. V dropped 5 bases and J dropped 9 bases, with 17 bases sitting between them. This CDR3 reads CASSPSGGRFEQFF. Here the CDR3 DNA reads TGTGCCAGCAGTCCCTCCGGTGGTCGTTTTGAGCAGTTCTTC. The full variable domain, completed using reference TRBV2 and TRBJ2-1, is EPEVTQTPSHQVTQMGQEVILRCVPISNHLYFYWYRQILGQKVEFLVSFYNNEISEKSEIFDDQFSVERPDGSNFTLKIRSTKLEDSAMYFCASSPSGGRFEQFFGPGTRLTVL.

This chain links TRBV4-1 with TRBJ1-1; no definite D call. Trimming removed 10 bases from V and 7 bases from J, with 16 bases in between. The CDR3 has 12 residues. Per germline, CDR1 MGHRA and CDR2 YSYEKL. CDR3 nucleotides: TGCGCCACCACCGGCGGAGGGCATGAAGCTTTCTTT. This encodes CATTGGGHEAFF.

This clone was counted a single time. The CDR3 region is CASSPTEQGAPGYTF. CDR3 bases: TGTGCCAGCAGCCCAACGGAACAGGGGGCGCCGGGCTACACCTTC. This chain uses TRBV7-8 with TRBJ1-2, with 9 bases fitting TRBD1. J gave up 8 bases and V 5 bases, and 12 bases lay outside the gene matches. CDR1 SGHVS and CDR2 FQNEAQ come from the germline V gene. This CDR3 region has 15 residues.

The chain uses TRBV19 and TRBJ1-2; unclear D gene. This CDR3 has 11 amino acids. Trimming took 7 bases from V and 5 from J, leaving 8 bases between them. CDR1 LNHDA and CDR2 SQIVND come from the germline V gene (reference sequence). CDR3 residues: CASKRDYGYTF. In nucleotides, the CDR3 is TGTGCCAGTAAGCGGGATTATGGCTACACCTTC.

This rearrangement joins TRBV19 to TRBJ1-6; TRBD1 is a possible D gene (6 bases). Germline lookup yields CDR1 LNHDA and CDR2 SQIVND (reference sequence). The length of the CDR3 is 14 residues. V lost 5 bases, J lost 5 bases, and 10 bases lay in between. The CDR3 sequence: CASSPRGDNSPLHF. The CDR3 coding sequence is TGTGCCAGTAGTCCCAGGGGAGATAATTCACCCCTCCACTTT.

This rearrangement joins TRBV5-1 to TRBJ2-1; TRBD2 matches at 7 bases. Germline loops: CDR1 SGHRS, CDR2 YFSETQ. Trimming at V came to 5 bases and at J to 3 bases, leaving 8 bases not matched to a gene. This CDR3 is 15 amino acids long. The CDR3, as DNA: TGCGCCAGCAGTCCTGGGGGAGGGCGCTACAATGAGCAGTTCTTC. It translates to CASSPGGGRYNEQFF.

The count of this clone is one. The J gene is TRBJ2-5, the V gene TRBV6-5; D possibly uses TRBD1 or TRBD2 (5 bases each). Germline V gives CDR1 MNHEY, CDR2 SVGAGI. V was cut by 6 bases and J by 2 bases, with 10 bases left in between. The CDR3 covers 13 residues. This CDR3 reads CASRLGPQETQYF. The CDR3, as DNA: TGTGCCAGCAGATTGGGACCGCAAGAGACCCAGTACTTC.

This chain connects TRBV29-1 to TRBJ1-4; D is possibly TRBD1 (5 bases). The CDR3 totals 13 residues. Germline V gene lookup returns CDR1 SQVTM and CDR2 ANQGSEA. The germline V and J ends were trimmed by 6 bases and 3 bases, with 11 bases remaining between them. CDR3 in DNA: TGCAGCGTCCAACGGGGGGCTAATGAAAAACTGTTTTTT. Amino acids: CSVQRGANEKLFF.

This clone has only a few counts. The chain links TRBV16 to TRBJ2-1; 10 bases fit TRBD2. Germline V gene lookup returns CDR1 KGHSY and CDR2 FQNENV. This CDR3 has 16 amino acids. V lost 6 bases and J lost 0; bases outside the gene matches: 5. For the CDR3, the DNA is TGTGCCAGCAGTACTAGCGGGGATCCCTCCTACAATGAGCAGTTCTTC. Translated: CASSTSGDPSYNEQFF. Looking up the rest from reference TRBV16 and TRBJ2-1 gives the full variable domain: GEEVAQTPKHLVRGEGQKAKLYCAPIKGHSYVFWYQQVLKNEFKFLISFQNENVFDETGMPKERFSAKCLPNSPCSLEIQATKLEDSAVYFCASSTSGDPSYNEQFFGPGTRLTVL.

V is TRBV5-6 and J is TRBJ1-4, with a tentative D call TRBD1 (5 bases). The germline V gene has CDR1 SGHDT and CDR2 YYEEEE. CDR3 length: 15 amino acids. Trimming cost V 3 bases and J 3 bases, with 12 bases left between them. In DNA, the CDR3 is TGTGCCAGCAGCTCGAGGGGCACCGCTAATGAAAAACTGTTTTTT. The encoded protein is CASSSRGTANEKLFF.